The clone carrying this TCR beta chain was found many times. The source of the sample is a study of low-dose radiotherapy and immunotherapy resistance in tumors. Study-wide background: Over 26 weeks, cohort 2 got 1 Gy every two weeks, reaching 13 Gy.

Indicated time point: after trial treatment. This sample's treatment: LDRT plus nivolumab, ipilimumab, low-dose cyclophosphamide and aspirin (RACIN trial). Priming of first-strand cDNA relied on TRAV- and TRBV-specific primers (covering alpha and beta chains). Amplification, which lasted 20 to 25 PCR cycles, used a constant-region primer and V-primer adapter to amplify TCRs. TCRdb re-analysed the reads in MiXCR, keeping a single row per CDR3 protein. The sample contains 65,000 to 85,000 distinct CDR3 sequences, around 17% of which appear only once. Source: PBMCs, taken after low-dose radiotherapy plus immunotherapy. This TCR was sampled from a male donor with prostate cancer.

Here the CDR3 reads CASSLGAQETQYF. DNA of the CDR3: TGTGCCAGCAGCCTGGGGGCACAAGAGACCCAGTACTTC. This chain joins TRBV11-2 and TRBJ2-5; D is possibly TRBD1 (6 bases). Trimming cost V 5 bases and J 2 bases, with 9 bases left between them. Germline V gene data show CDR1 as SGHAT and CDR2 as FQNNGV. The CDR3 has 13 amino acids.